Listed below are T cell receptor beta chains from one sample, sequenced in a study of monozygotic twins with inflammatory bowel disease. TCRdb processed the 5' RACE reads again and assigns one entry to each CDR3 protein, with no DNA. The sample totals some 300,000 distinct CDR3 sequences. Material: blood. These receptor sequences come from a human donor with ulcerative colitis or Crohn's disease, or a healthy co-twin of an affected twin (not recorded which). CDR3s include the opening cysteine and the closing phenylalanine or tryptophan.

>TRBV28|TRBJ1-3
CASSNIRGPSSGNTIYF
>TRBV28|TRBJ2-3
CASSFRASSRTDTQYF
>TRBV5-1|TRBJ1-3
CASQGLPGGNTIYF
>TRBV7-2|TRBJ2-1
CASSLRGINNEQFF
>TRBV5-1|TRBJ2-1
CASSLAANEQFF
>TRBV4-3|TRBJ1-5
CASSHTGQSNQPQHF
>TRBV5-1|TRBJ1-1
CASSLEVQGRGTEAFF
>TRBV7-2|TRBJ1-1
CATQIRNTEAFF
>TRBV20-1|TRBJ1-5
CSAMGQGKGNQPQHF
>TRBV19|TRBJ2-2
CASSINHRSTGELFF
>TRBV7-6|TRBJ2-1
CASSLRRDNEQFF
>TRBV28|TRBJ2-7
CASSLSFLRQGGYEQYF
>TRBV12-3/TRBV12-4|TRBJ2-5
CASSSWGTFQETQYF
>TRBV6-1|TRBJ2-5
CASRNGETQYF